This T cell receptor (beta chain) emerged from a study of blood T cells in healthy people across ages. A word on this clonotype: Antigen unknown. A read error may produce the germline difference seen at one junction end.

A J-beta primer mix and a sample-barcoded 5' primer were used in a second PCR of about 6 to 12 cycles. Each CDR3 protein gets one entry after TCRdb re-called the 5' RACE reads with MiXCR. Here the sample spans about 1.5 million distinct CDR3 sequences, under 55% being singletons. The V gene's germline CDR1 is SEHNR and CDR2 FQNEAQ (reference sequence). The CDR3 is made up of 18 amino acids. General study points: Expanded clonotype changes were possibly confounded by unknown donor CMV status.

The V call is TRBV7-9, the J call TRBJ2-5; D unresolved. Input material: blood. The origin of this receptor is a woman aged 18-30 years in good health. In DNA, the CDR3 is TGTGCCGGCAGCGCTGGATTTCGGGTACTTGACAACCAAGAGACCCAGTACTTC. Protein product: CAGSAGFRVLDNQETQYF. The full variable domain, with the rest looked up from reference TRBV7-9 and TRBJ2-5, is DTGVSQNPRHKITKRGQNVTFRCDPISEHNRLYWYRQTLGQGPEFLTYFQNEAQLEKSRLLSDRFSAERPKGSFSTLEIQRTEQGDSAMYLCAGSAGFRVLDNQETQYFGPGTRLLVL.